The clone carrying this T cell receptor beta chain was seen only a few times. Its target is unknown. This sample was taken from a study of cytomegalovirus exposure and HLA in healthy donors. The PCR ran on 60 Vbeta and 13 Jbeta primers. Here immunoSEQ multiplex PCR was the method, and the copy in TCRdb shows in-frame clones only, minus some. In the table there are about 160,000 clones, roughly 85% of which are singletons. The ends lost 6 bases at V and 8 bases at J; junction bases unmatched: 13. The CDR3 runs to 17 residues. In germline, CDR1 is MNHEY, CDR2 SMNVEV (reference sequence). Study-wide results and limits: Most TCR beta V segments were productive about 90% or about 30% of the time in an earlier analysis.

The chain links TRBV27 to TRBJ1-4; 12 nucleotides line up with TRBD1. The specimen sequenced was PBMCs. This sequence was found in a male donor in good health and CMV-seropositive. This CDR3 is CASSAGTGGERGEKLFF. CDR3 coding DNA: TGTGCCAGCAGCGCCGGGACAGGGGGCGAACGGGGGGAAAAACTGTTTTTT.